The 21 T cell receptor beta chains listed next were all sequenced from one sample in a study of blood T cell repertoires in COVID-19. Assay used: immunoSEQ multiplex PCR; TCRdb lists only in-frame clones, some missing. The data hold almost 95,000 clones, with around nine tenths observed a single time. The source material was peripheral blood. The receptors shown here come from a woman between 55 and 75 years old with COVID-19, enrolled during active disease.

The chain carries TRBV18 and TRBJ2-1; 11 nucleotides agree with TRBD1. This CDR3 is built from 17 residues. V dropped 2 bases and J dropped 7; count of bases not matched to a gene: 10. The germline CDR1 and CDR2 sequences are KGHSH and LQKENI. The DNA of the CDR3 is TGTGCCAGCTCACCAGATGGACAGGGGGCGCGTCTGAATGAGCAGTTCTTC. Translating gives CASSPDGQGARLNEQFF.

This chain links TRBV28 with TRBJ2-3, with 8 bases matching TRBD2. Germline CDR1 MDHEN, CDR2 SYDVKM. The CDR3 is 14 amino acids. The V gene end was trimmed by 5 bases and the J gene end by 3 bases; junction bases not matched to a gene: 4. This chain's CDR3 is CASSPGLATDTQYF. The CDR3 DNA follows: TGTGCCAGCAGTCCCGGACTAGCTACAGATACGCAGTATTTT.

This clone came up a few times. The chain recombines TRBV28 with TRBJ1-3; TRBD1 agrees at 7 bases. This CDR3 spans 16 amino acids. The V gene end was trimmed by 7 bases and the J gene end by 6 bases; junction bases not matched to a gene: 15. The germline V gene has CDR1 MDHEN and CDR2 SYDVKM. The CDR3 bases are TGTGCCAGCACCTTGTCCGGGACAGTCTATGAAAACACCATATATTTT. As protein: CASTLSGTVYENTIYF.

The CDR3 loop is CASSPGELVETQYF. Here the CDR3 DNA reads TGTGCCAGCAGCCCCGGGGAGTTGGTGGAGACCCAGTACTTC. The genes are TRBV3-1 (or the pseudogene TRBV3-2) and TRBJ2-5; D might be TRBD2 (5 bases). The CDR3 extends over 14 amino acids. Trimming pared 4 bases from V and 5 bases from J, leaving 14 bases between. Germline-derived CDR1 and CDR2 are LGHDT and YNNKEL (reference sequence).

The chain couples TRBV9 to TRBJ1-3, with D tentatively TRBD1 (5 bases). CDR1 is SGDLS and CDR2 is YYNGEE in the germline V gene. Trimming cost V 4 bases and J 2 bases, with 13 bases left between them. The CDR3 contains 15 residues. Here the CDR3 DNA reads TGTGCCAGCAGCCCTCAACAGGACGCTGGAAACACCATATATTTT. Translation: CASSPQQDAGNTIYF.

The V call is TRBV4-1, the J call TRBJ1-2, with D maybe TRBD1 (6 bases). The V end was cut by 5 bases, the J end by 5 bases, with 15 bases between. Germline V gene sequence: CDR1 MGHRA, CDR2 YSYEKL. The CDR3 consists of 14 residues. Written as DNA, the CDR3 is TGCGCCAGCAGCTCCCCCGGGACACCATATGGCTACACCTTC. Amino acids: CASSSPGTPYGYTF.

The DNA of the CDR3 is TGTGCCAGCAGCTTGGTCGGACAGGGGGGAGACACCATATATTTT. Its protein product is CASSLVGQGGDTIYF. The chain links TRBV5-6 to TRBJ1-3, with 10 bases that match TRBD1. V was pared by 0 bases and J by 8 bases, with 5 bases of the junction left unmatched. The CDR3 runs 15 residues. Germline V gives CDR1 SGHDT, CDR2 YYEEEE.

The rearrangement links TRBV9 to TRBJ2-7; D call uncertain. The V and J ends lost 2 bases and 5 bases respectively, with 14 bases between them. The CDR3 is 14 residues long. CDR1 SGDLS and CDR2 YYNGEE come from the germline V gene. CDR3 sequence reads: CASSVGELADEQYF. The CDR3 coding sequence is TGTGCCAGCAGCGTCGGTGAACTTGCTGACGAGCAGTACTTC.

This rearrangement joins TRBV7-2 to TRBJ1-1; 8 positions match TRBD1. The V and J ends lost 3 bases and 4 bases, in that order; junction bases with no gene match: 4. Germline-derived CDR1 and CDR2 are SGHTA and FQGNSA. The CDR3 is 14 residues long. The CDR3 region has the DNA TGTGCCAGCAGCTTCAGGGGGCGCGGCACTGAAGCTTTCTTT. Translation gives CASSFRGRGTEAFF.

The V and J genes are TRBV7-2 and TRBJ1-4, with TRBD1 matching 7 bases. V gave up 4 bases and J gave up 2 bases; unmatched junction bases: 4. CDR3 size: 15 residues. The V gene's germline CDR1 is SGHTA and CDR2 FQGNSA. In nucleotides, the CDR3 is TGTGCCAGCAGCTATCAGACAGGGACTAATGAAAAACTGTTTTTT. The encoded protein is CASSYQTGTNEKLFF.

CDR3 region: CASSIGGLNTEAFF. CDR3 nucleotide sequence: TGTGCCAGTAGTATCGGAGGACTGAACACTGAAGCTTTCTTT. V gene TRBV19 combines with J gene TRBJ1-1; D gene ambiguous. The CDR3 totals 14 residues. Germline values: CDR1 LNHDA, CDR2 SQIVND (reference sequence). The V end was cut by 3 bases, the J end by 0 bases, with 8 bases between. Supplemented by reference TRBV19 and TRBJ1-1, the full variable domain reads DGGITQSPKYLFRKEGQNVTLSCEQNLNHDAMYWYRQDPGQGLRLIYYSQIVNDFQKGDIAEGYSVSREKKESFPLTVTSAQKNPTAFYLCASSIGGLNTEAFFGQGTRLTVV.

The chain joins TRBV5-1 to TRBJ2-1, with TRBD1 matching over 7 bases. In germline, CDR1 is SGHRS, CDR2 YFSETQ. J lost 4 bases, V lost 3 bases, and 7 bases had no gene match. The CDR3 length is 15 residues. CDR3 nucleotides: TGCGCCAGCAGCTGGGAGACAGGGTTTTACAATGAGCAGTTCTTC. This sequence encodes CASSWETGFYNEQFF.

This clone was seen once. This rearrangement joins TRBV28 to TRBJ2-7; no clear D. This CDR3 has 15 amino acids. V was clipped by 7 bases and J by 5 bases, with 21 bases between them. Germline loops: CDR1 MDHEN, CDR2 SYDVKM. This CDR3 reads CASTSPWAAENEQYF. For the CDR3, the DNA is TGTGCCAGCACATCCCCTTGGGCCGCTGAAAACGAGCAGTACTTC.

V is TRBV27 and J is TRBJ1-2, with D maybe TRBD1 (6 bases). This CDR3 has 13 amino acids. V was trimmed by 5 bases and J by 4 bases, leaving 11 bases between them. Germline-derived CDR1 and CDR2 are MNHEY and SMNVEV (reference sequence). The DNA of the CDR3 is TGTGCCAGCAGTATTGGACAGCTCTATGGCTACACCTTC. Amino acids: CASSIGQLYGYTF.

The V gene is TRBV5-1, the J gene TRBJ2-2; a weak D match, TRBD1 (6 bases). Germline CDR1 reads SGHRS; CDR2 reads YFSETQ. The length of the CDR3 is 13 residues. Trimming shortened V by 5 bases and J by 8 bases, and 13 bases separated the two germline ends. DNA for the CDR3: TGCGCCAGCAGGGATACAGGGAGTGGGGAGCTGTTTTTT. The encoded protein is CASRDTGSGELFF.

Here the CDR3 reads CSVEVPGAGGKSYEQYF. Here the CDR3 DNA reads TGCAGCGTTGAAGTCCCCGGGGCGGGGGGGAAATCCTACGAGCAGTACTTC. V is TRBV29-1 and J is TRBJ2-7; TRBD2 aligns across 9 bases. Trimming cost V 1 base and J 1 base; bases outside gene matches: 11. The CDR3 loop spans 17 amino acids. CDR1 SQVTM and CDR2 ANQGSEA come from the germline V gene.

The CDR3 bases are TGTGCCAGCAGTTTGACTGGAATTAGCACAGATACGCAGTATTTT. Translating it yields CASSLTGISTDTQYF. The chain joins TRBV28 to TRBJ2-3, with no clear D. Trimming pared 3 bases from V and 0 bases from J, leaving 10 bases between. Per germline, CDR1 MDHEN and CDR2 SYDVKM. This CDR3 spans 15 amino acids.

There are a few counts of this clone. Additional DNA sequences in this sample encode the identical CDR3. The DNA for the CDR3 is TGTGCCATCAGTGAGTCTGGAGGCGGCTACACCTTC. This translates into CAISESGGGYTF. The chain links TRBV10-3 to TRBJ1-2; D gene uncertain. The CDR3 spans 12 residues. The germline gives CDR1 ENHRY, CDR2 SYGVKD. V was cut by 0 bases and J by 8 bases, with 7 bases left in between.

This chain's CDR3 is CSAGYNEQFF. The CDR3 region has the DNA TGCAGCGCCGGCTACAATGAGCAGTTCTTC. This chain connects TRBV29-1 to TRBJ2-1; D gene unclear. The V end was cut by 7 bases, the J end by 3 bases, with 4 bases between. Germline V gene sequence: CDR1 SQVTM, CDR2 ANQGSEA. The CDR3 covers 10 residues.

This rearrangement joins TRBV12-2 to TRBJ1-1; the DNA was not compared with TRBD1, the D call given in the table. TRBV12-2 is an annotated pseudogene. This CDR3 region has 14 residues. The chain's CDR3 is CASRFDRMNTEAFF. DNA for the CDR3: TGTGCAAGTCGCTTTGACAGGATGAACACTGAAGCTTTCTTT.

This clone appeared once. V gene TRBV7-3 combines with J gene TRBJ2-6; 9 bases are shared with TRBD1. The CDR3 extends over 17 amino acids. The V gene end was trimmed by 5 bases and the J gene end by 1 base; junction bases not matched to a gene: 6. Germline V gene data show CDR1 as SGHTA and CDR2 as FQGTGA. The CDR3 sequence is CASSAAGTGSGANVLTF. The CDR3 DNA is TGTGCCAGCAGCGCCGCCGGGACAGGGTCTGGGGCCAACGTCCTGACTTTC. The entire variable domain, with the rest obtained from reference TRBV7-3 and TRBJ2-6, is as follows: GAGVSQTPSNKVTEKGKYVELRCDPISGHTALYWYRQSLGQGPEFLIYFQGTGAADDSGLPNDRFFAVRPEGSVSTLKIQRTERGDSAVYLCASSAAGTGSGANVLTFGAGSRLTVL.